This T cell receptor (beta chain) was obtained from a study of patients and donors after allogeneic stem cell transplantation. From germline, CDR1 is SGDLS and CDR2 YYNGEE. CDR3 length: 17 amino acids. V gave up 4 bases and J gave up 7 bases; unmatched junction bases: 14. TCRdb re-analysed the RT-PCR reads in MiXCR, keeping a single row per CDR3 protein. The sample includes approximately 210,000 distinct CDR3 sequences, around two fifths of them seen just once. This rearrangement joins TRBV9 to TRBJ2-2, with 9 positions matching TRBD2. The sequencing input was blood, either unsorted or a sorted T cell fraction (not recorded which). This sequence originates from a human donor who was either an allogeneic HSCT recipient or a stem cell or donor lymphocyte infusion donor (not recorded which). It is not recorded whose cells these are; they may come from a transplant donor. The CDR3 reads CASSPTGTSSLGGELFF. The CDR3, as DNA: TGTGCCAGCAGCCCCACCGGGACTAGCTCTCTTGGCGGGGAGCTGTTTTTT.